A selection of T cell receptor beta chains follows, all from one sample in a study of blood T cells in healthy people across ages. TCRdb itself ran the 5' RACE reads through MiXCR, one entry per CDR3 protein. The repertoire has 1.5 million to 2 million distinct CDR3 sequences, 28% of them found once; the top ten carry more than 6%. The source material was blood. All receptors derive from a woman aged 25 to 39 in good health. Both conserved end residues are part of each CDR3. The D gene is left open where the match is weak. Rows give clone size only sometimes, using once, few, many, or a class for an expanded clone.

DNA: TGCAGCGTGTCGGGACACCCCGAAAGCCACTCCTACAATGAGCAGTTCTTC; CDR3: CSVSGHPESHSYNEQFF; J: TRBJ2-1; D: .; size: .; V: TRBV29-1
DNA: TGTGCCAGCAGCTTACATCGGGACTTGAGCTCCTACAATGAGCAGTTCTTC; CDR3: CASSLHRDLSSYNEQFF; J: TRBJ2-1; D: .; size: .; V: TRBV7-2
DNA: TGTGCCAGCAGCGCACAAGGCTCTATCTATGGCTACACCTTC; CDR3: CASSAQGSIYGYTF; J: TRBJ1-2; D: .; size: .; V: TRBV2
DNA: TGCAGTCTCCCAAAAAACGCGGGAGTGCAAGAGACCCAGTACTTC; CDR3: CSLPKNAGVQETQYF; J: TRBJ2-5; D: TRBD2; size: .; V: TRBV20-1
DNA: TGCAGCGGGGGGGCGGTTGGGACGGACTATGGCTACACCTTC; CDR3: CSGGAVGTDYGYTF; J: TRBJ1-2; D: .; size: .; V: TRBV29-1
DNA: TGTGCTAGTGGAGAGAGCAATCAGCCCCAGCATTTT; CDR3: CASGESNQPQHF; J: TRBJ1-5; D: .; size: few; V: TRBV12-5
DNA: TGTGCCAGCAGCACACATGGACAGATCCTTAATCAGCCCCAGCATTTT; CDR3: CASSTHGQILNQPQHF; J: TRBJ1-5; D: .; size: .; V: TRBV21-1
DNA: TGTGCCAGCAGCCATACTGGACAGCAGAATGAGCAGTTCTTC; CDR3: CASSHTGQQNEQFF; J: TRBJ2-1; D: .; size: .; V: TRBV3-1
DNA: TGTGCCAGCAGTTCTGGACTAGCGGGAGGGTCCCCCGTAGCGTTCTACGAGCAGTACTTC; CDR3: CASSSGLAGGSPVAFYEQYF; J: TRBJ2-7; D: TRBD2; size: many; V: TRBV12-3/TRBV12-4
DNA: TGTGCCAGCAGCCAACCGTCCCAACAGGGGGGGAACACTGAAGCTTTCTTT; CDR3: CASSQPSQQGGNTEAFF; J: TRBJ1-1; D: TRBD1; size: .; V: TRBV16
DNA: TGTGCCAGCAGCGGAGGGAGCGGCTACACCTTC; CDR3: CASSGGSGYTF; J: TRBJ1-2; D: .; size: few; V: TRBV7-3
DNA: TGTGCCAGCAGCTTATCGACAGCAAATGAAAAACTGTTTTTT; CDR3: CASSLSTANEKLFF; J: TRBJ1-4; D: .; size: few; V: TRBV5-4
DNA: TGCGCCAGCAGCTTGGTGGCAGGCGTTGTAACTGAAGCTTTCTTT; CDR3: CASSLVAGVVTEAFF; J: TRBJ1-1; D: .; size: .; V: TRBV5-1
DNA: TGTGCCAGCAGTTACGTCGGACGAGTGAACACCGGGGAGCTGTTTTTT; CDR3: CASSYVGRVNTGELFF; J: TRBJ2-2; D: .; size: .; V: TRBV6-2/TRBV6-3
DNA: TGTTCCAGCAGGGCTACAGATAACACTGAAGCTTTCTTT; CDR3: CSSRATDNTEAFF; J: TRBJ1-1; D: .; size: .; V: TRBV3-1
DNA: TGCAGTGCTCAAAGAAATGAGCAGTTCTTC; CDR3: CSAQRNEQFF; J: TRBJ2-1; D: .; size: .; V: TRBV20-1
DNA: TGTGCCAGCAGTGAGTTATCCAGGACTAGCAATCAGCCCCAGCATTTT; CDR3: CASSELSRTSNQPQHF; J: TRBJ1-5; D: .; size: .; V: TRBV6-1
DNA: TGTGCCAGCAGCCCAAGCGGCTACGCGGGATCACCCCTCCACTTT; CDR3: CASSPSGYAGSPLHF; J: TRBJ1-6; D: .; size: .; V: TRBV7-2
DNA: TGCGCCAGCAGCTTGGCTGTGACCCGGTATGGCTCAGATACGCAGTATTTT; CDR3: CASSLAVTRYGSDTQYF; J: TRBJ2-3; D: .; size: few; V: TRBV5-1
DNA: TGTGCCAGCAGTCCCCCCCGGACTAGCGGGACGCCTCGGGCCTACAATGAGCAGTTCTTC; CDR3: CASSPPRTSGTPRAYNEQFF; J: TRBJ2-1; D: TRBD2; size: .; V: TRBV12-3/TRBV12-4
DNA: TGTGCCAGCAGTCGGGGGCGGGGGGCCCTACCCCTCTATGGCTACACCTTC; CDR3: CASSRGRGALPLYGYTF; J: TRBJ1-2; D: .; size: .; V: TRBV12-3/TRBV12-4
DNA: TGTGCCAGCAGCATCGGAGATTGGGAGCAGTTCTTC; CDR3: CASSIGDWEQFF; J: TRBJ2-1; D: .; size: .; V: TRBV9
DNA: TGTACCACCGTATTGGACGGATATAGCAATCAGCCCCAGCATTTT; CDR3: CTTVLDGYSNQPQHF; J: TRBJ1-5; D: .; size: .; V: TRBV6-1
DNA: TGTGCCAGCAGTTACGGGGGCCGCGGCTACACCTTC; CDR3: CASSYGGRGYTF; J: TRBJ1-2; D: .; size: many; V: TRBV6-2/TRBV6-3
DNA: TGCGCCAGCAGCCCCGCCGGGACAGGGAACAATGAGCAGTTCTTC; CDR3: CASSPAGTGNNEQFF; J: TRBJ2-1; D: TRBD1; size: many; V: TRBV5-1
DNA: TGCGCCAGCAGCTTGGGAGCCGGACTAGCGGGAAGCAACAATGAGCAGTTCTTC; CDR3: CASSLGAGLAGSNNEQFF; J: TRBJ2-1; D: TRBD2; size: .; V: TRBV5-1
DNA: TGCAGCCTCGAAGGGGGACTAGCGGGGGGGAATACGCAGTATTTT; CDR3: CSLEGGLAGGNTQYF; J: TRBJ2-3; D: TRBD2; size: few; V: TRBV29-1
DNA: TGCGCCAGCAGCCAAGAGGTGGCAAATCAGCCCCAGCATTTT; CDR3: CASSQEVANQPQHF; J: TRBJ1-5; D: .; size: few; V: TRBV4-1
DNA: TGTGCCAGCAGTCAAGTGACTAGCGGAAGGGGAAACATTCAGTACTTC; CDR3: CASSQVTSGRGNIQYF; J: TRBJ2-4; D: TRBD2; size: .; V: TRBV3-1
DNA: TGTGCCAGCCCACGAGACAGGGGAACAGATACGCAGTATTTT; CDR3: CASPRDRGTDTQYF; J: TRBJ2-3; D: TRBD1; size: .; V: TRBV18
DNA: TGCAGTGCTAGACTCGGGAATAGGCTAAAAGGCTACACCTTC; CDR3: CSARLGNRLKGYTF; J: TRBJ1-2; D: .; size: .; V: TRBV20-1
DNA: TGTGCCAGCAGTGTAGGGGCGGCCTGGCCCTACAATGAGCAGTTCTTC; CDR3: CASSVGAAWPYNEQFF; J: TRBJ2-1; D: .; size: few; V: TRBV6-6
DNA: TGCGCCAGCAGCTTGGGTCAGGGACACCGCTACGAGCAGTACTTC; CDR3: CASSLGQGHRYEQYF; J: TRBJ2-7; D: .; size: .; V: TRBV5-1
DNA: TGTGCCAGCAGTTACTCATTAACTAGCGGGAAGTACGAGCAGTACTTC; CDR3: CASSYSLTSGKYEQYF; J: TRBJ2-7; D: TRBD2; size: .; V: TRBV6-5
DNA: TGTGCCAGCACCCCGGACGGTGGGGCCAACGTCCTGACTTTC; CDR3: CASTPDGGANVLTF; J: TRBJ2-6; D: .; size: few; V: TRBV6-6
DNA: TGTGCCAGCAGTCTTCGGTGGCACGAGCAGTACTTC; CDR3: CASSLRWHEQYF; J: TRBJ2-7; D: .; size: .; V: TRBV12-3/TRBV12-4
DNA: TGTGCCAGCAGCTTTTACGACCAGCCCCAGCATTTT; CDR3: CASSFYDQPQHF; J: TRBJ1-5; D: .; size: .; V: TRBV7-2
DNA: TGTGCCAGCACCATTCCGACAGTTGATCAGCCCCAGCATTTT; CDR3: CASTIPTVDQPQHF; J: TRBJ1-5; D: .; size: .; V: TRBV28
DNA: TGTGCCAGCACCCTAGGGACAGGGGAGGTGGATACGCAGTATTTT; CDR3: CASTLGTGEVDTQYF; J: TRBJ2-3; D: TRBD1; size: many; V: TRBV28
DNA: TGTGCCAGCAGCCAGATGCTGGGCCCTGGTACGCAGTATTTT; CDR3: CASSQMLGPGTQYF; J: TRBJ2-3; D: .; size: .; V: TRBV12-3/TRBV12-4
DNA: TGCGCCAGCAGCTTGGACGGGGCTCATAGCAATCAGCCCCAGCATTTT; CDR3: CASSLDGAHSNQPQHF; J: TRBJ1-5; D: .; size: .; V: TRBV5-1
DNA: TGTGCCAGCAGGGATGGACAGGGGGCGTACAATGAGCAGTTCTTC; CDR3: CASRDGQGAYNEQFF; J: TRBJ2-1; D: TRBD1; size: .; V: TRBV12-3/TRBV12-4
DNA: TGTGCCAGCAGCTTCCCGCAGGCTAGCACAGATACGCAGTATTTT; CDR3: CASSFPQASTDTQYF; J: TRBJ2-3; D: .; size: .; V: TRBV5-6
DNA: TGCAGCGTTGCGATCGGGGCATACGAGCAGTACTTC; CDR3: CSVAIGAYEQYF; J: TRBJ2-7; D: .; size: .; V: TRBV29-1
DNA: TGTGCCAGCACAAGCCCACGAAATGAGCAGTTCTTC; CDR3: CASTSPRNEQFF; J: TRBJ2-1; D: .; size: many; V: TRBV6-6
DNA: TGCGCCAGCACCACTACGACAGGGGATCGGTATGGCTACACCTTC; CDR3: CASTTTTGDRYGYTF; J: TRBJ1-2; D: TRBD1; size: .; V: TRBV4-1
DNA: TGTGCCAGCAGTCCTATGACAGGGGTCTACAATGAGCAGTTCTTC; CDR3: CASSPMTGVYNEQFF; J: TRBJ2-1; D: TRBD1; size: few; V: TRBV28
DNA: TGTGCCAGCAGCTTAGGACCGGCGGGCAGCGAGCAGTACTTC; CDR3: CASSLGPAGSEQYF; J: TRBJ2-7; D: .; size: many; V: TRBV5-6
DNA: TGTGCCAGCAGCTCGACCGGACTAGCGGGGTACCAAGAGACCCAGTACTTC; CDR3: CASSSTGLAGYQETQYF; J: TRBJ2-5; D: TRBD2; size: .; V: TRBV7-3
DNA: TGTGCCAGCACTCTAGGGGTCGGGGGGTCCTACAATGAGCAGTTCTTC; CDR3: CASTLGVGGSYNEQFF; J: TRBJ2-1; D: TRBD2; size: .; V: TRBV12-3/TRBV12-4
DNA: TGTGCCAGCAGCCAAGCAACCGGGACAGGGATGGAGACCCAGTACTTC; CDR3: CASSQATGTGMETQYF; J: TRBJ2-5; D: TRBD1; size: few; V: TRBV14